The source of this T cell receptor (beta chain) is a study of blood T cell repertoires in COVID-19. Study-level information: Samples of COVID-19 (acute and convalescent) were obtained from the United States, Italy and Spain.

About this clone: At one boundary the junction diverges from the germline segment, which might be a read error.

Germline V CDR1 and CDR2: SQVTM, ANQGSEA. The CDR3 is 13 residues long. Per the study methods: Estimation of nucleated cell counts was performed using reference gene primer amplification. Measured with immunoSEQ multiplex PCR; TCRdb has only the in-frame clones, and not every one. The V and J calls and clone size come from that table; D and trimming were worked out from the DNA. Here the sample spans about 54,000 clones, approximately 90% being singletons. The genes are TRBV29-1 and TRBJ1-4; 7 bases map to TRBD1. Sequenced sample: peripheral blood. The TCR sequence derives from a woman aged 40 to 50 with active COVID-19. CDR3 nucleotides: TGCAGCGCTGAAGAGGGGGCCGGTGAAAAACTGTTTTTT. Residues: CSAEEGAGEKLFF. Full variable domain (outside the CDR3, taken from reference TRBV29-1 and TRBJ1-4): SAVISQKPSRDICQRGTSLTIQCQVDSQVTMMFWYRQQPGQSLTLIATANQGSEATYESGFVIDKFPISRPNLTFSTLTVSNMSPEDSSIYLCSAEEGAGEKLFFGSGTQLSVL.